One and the same sample provided the 10 T cell receptor beta chains below, sequenced in a study of PD-L1 blockade in urothelial cancer. TCRdb's table, derived via immunoSEQ multiplex PCR, lists solely in-frame clones and lacks some. This table has 30,000 to 35,000 clones, approximately 80% appearing once. This sample's time point: pretreatment peripheral blood. The sample consisted of PBMCs, taken around atezolizumab (anti-PD-L1) treatment. Receptor source: a man aged 55 to 70 with urothelial cancer.

The J gene is TRBJ1-6, the V gene TRBV5-4; 9 bases are a match to TRBD1. The V gene end was trimmed by 4 bases and the J gene end by 7 bases; junction bases not matched to a gene: 6. The CDR3 is 15 residues long. Looked up from germline, CDR1 is SGHNT and CDR2 is YYREEE (reference sequence). CDR3 sequence (DNA): TGTGCCAGCAGCATAGGACAGGGGCTAAATTCACCCCTCCACTTT. It yields the protein CASSIGQGLNSPLHF.

The rearrangement joins TRBV5-5 to TRBJ2-3, with 7 positions matching TRBD2. Germline values: CDR1 SGHKS, CDR2 YYEKEE (reference sequence). Trimming at V came to 0 bases and at J to 7 bases, leaving 5 bases not matched to a gene. The CDR3 has 14 residues. The CDR3 bases are TGTGCCAGCAGCTTGGCGAGCGGGATATATACGCAGTATTTT. It is translated as CASSLASGIYTQYF.

The chain has TRBV4-1 and TRBJ2-5; 8 nucleotides line up with TRBD2. V was pared by 0 bases and J by 6 bases, with 6 bases of the junction left unmatched. Germline V gene lookup returns CDR1 MGHRA and CDR2 YSYEKL. The CDR3 has 15 amino acids. The CDR3 reads CASSQDPGGMKTQYF. In DNA, the CDR3 is TGCGCCAGCAGCCAAGATCCGGGAGGGATGAAGACCCAGTACTTC.

The chain joins TRBV19 to TRBJ2-6, with 9 nucleotides matching TRBD1. The CDR3 has 15 amino acids. Germline V gene data show CDR1 as LNHDA and CDR2 as SQIVND (reference sequence). The V gene end was trimmed by 10 bases and the J gene end by 0 bases; junction bases not matched to a gene: 4. The DNA of the CDR3 is TGTGCCACAACAGGGGGCCGCTCTGGGGCCAACGTCCTGACTTTC. Protein product: CATTGGRSGANVLTF. Variable domain in full (rest from reference TRBV19 and TRBJ2-6): DGGITQSPKYLFRKEGQNVTLSCEQNLNHDAMYWYRQDPGQGLRLIYYSQIVNDFQKGDIAEGYSVSREKKESFPLTVTSAQKNPTAFYLCATTGGRSGANVLTFGAGSRLTVL.

J is TRBJ2-3 and V is TRBV5-8, with D maybe TRBD1 (5 bases). This CDR3 is built from 15 residues. The germline V and J ends were trimmed by 4 bases and 8 bases, with 20 bases remaining between them. The germline gives CDR1 SGHTS, CDR2 YDEGEE. The CDR3 reads CASSRGMAVRGTQYF. CDR3 bases: TGTGCCAGCAGCAGGGGTATGGCAGTTCGAGGTACGCAGTATTTT.

This clone was picked up a small number of times. This rearrangement joins TRBV10-3 to TRBJ2-5; a possible D gene is TRBD1 (6 bases). V lost 7 bases and J lost 1, with 10 bases in between. The CDR3 is 13 residues long. The germline CDR1 and CDR2 sequences are ENHRY and SYGVKD. The CDR3 DNA sequence: TGTGCCATCACCCGGGACACCCAAGAGACCCAGTACTTC. Protein product: CAITRDTQETQYF.

V is TRBV30 and J is TRBJ2-7; D perhaps matches TRBD2 (6 bases). The germline V gene has CDR1 GTSNPN and CDR2 SVGIG (reference sequence). The CDR3 spans 18 residues. The V and J ends lost 2 bases and 1 base respectively, with 24 bases between them. Here the CDR3 reads CAWSRFGRSRSFSYEQYF. DNA for the CDR3: TGTGCCTGGAGTCGTTTTGGGAGGTCCCGCTCGTTTTCCTACGAGCAGTACTTC.

The chain links TRBV7-3 to TRBJ2-1; no definite D call. CDR1 SGHTA and CDR2 FQGTGA come from the germline V gene. The germline V and J ends were trimmed by 0 bases and 7 bases, with 7 bases remaining between them. The CDR3 is made up of 13 amino acids. The chain's CDR3 is CASSLTGLNEQFF. CDR3 bases: TGTGCCAGCAGCTTAACGGGCCTTAATGAGCAGTTCTTC.

The chain couples TRBV7-9 to TRBJ1-5; 7 positions match TRBD1. V was clipped by 0 bases and J by 9 bases; unmatched bases: 8. Germline assignment: CDR1 SEHNR and CDR2 FQNEAQ (reference sequence). The length of the CDR3 is 15 residues. The CDR3 loop reads CASSLAGGGVLPQHF. The CDR3 coding sequence is TGTGCCAGCAGCTTAGCAGGGGGCGGGGTCTTGCCCCAGCATTTT.

The table lists this clone with a count of one. The chain uses TRBV6-5 and TRBJ2-5; 7 nucleotides align to TRBD1. Unmatched junction bases numbered 4, after V lost 2 bases and J lost 4 bases. This CDR3 contains 14 residues. Germline CDR1 and CDR2: MNHEY and SVGAGI. The CDR3: CASSYRGRPETQYF. In DNA form, the CDR3 reads TGTGCCAGCAGTTACAGGGGGCGCCCAGAGACCCAGTACTTC.